These 26 T cell receptor beta chains were all obtained from the same sample, sequenced in a study of blood T cell repertoires in COVID-19. TCRdb's table, derived via immunoSEQ multiplex PCR, lists solely in-frame clones and lacks some. The table includes about 200,000 clones, around three quarters detected once. Source material: peripheral blood. The receptors shown here come from a woman aged 65 to 85 with acute or convalescent COVID-19.

The chain joins TRBV12-3 or TRBV12-4 to TRBJ1-2, with no clear D. V lost 7 bases and J 3 bases, leaving 9 bases between the germline ends. The length of the CDR3 is 12 residues. The CDR3 nucleotides are TGTGCCAGCACCTCCGGGGACTATGGCTACACCTTC. As protein: CASTSGDYGYTF.

The chain links TRBV11-3 to TRBJ2-3, with TRBD1 matching over 9 bases. This CDR3 comprises 15 residues. The V and J ends lost 5 bases and 3 bases, in that order; junction bases with no gene match: 6. Germline V CDR1 and CDR2: SGHNT, YENEEA. CDR3 amino acids: CASSPRQGGTDTQYF. The CDR3 coding sequence is TGTGCCAGCAGCCCAAGACAGGGGGGGACAGATACGCAGTATTTT.

V usage is TRBV30 and J usage is TRBJ1-3, with 8 bases aligning to TRBD1. The CDR3 totals 14 residues. The V and J ends lost 3 bases and 4 bases, in that order; junction bases with no gene match: 5. CDR1 is GTSNPN, CDR2 SVGIG, per germline (reference sequence). The CDR3 DNA is TGTGCCTGGAGGACAGGGGCGGCGGGAAACACCATATATTTT. Translation gives CAWRTGAAGNTIYF.

The CDR3 sequence is CASSQAVFLYGYTF. The CDR3 DNA is TGTGCCAGCAGTCAGGCTGTTTTCCTCTATGGCTACACCTTC. V and J are TRBV28 and TRBJ1-2; D remains ambiguous. There are 14 residues in the CDR3. Germline loops: CDR1 MDHEN, CDR2 SYDVKM. Trimming took off 5 bases at V and 4 bases at J, with 14 bases between the two ends.

This chain uses TRBV9 with TRBJ1-1; a weak D match, TRBD1 (6 bases). Germline values: CDR1 SGDLS, CDR2 YYNGEE. The CDR3 has 15 residues. V was trimmed by 4 bases and J by 2 bases, leaving 15 bases between them. In nucleotides, the CDR3 is TGTGCCAGCAGCCTAAGTAACAGGGTAAACACTGAAGCTTTCTTT. Protein product: CASSLSNRVNTEAFF.

J is TRBJ2-2 and V is TRBV3-1 (or the pseudogene TRBV3-2), with TRBD1 identical over 7 bases. The CDR3 totals 16 residues. Germline V gives CDR1 LGHDT, CDR2 YNNKEL (reference sequence). V was pared by 3 bases and J by 6 bases, with 10 bases of the junction left unmatched. The chain's CDR3 is CASSHNDRAGAGELFF. The CDR3 nucleotides read TGTGCCAGCAGCCATAACGACAGGGCCGGCGCCGGGGAGCTGTTTTTT.

The chain recombines TRBV30 with TRBJ1-4; D uncertain. Deletions cut 2 bases from V and 0 bases from J, with 10 bases between. CDR1 is GTSNPN and CDR2 is SVGIG in the germline V gene (reference sequence). CDR3 length: 15 residues. The CDR3 sequence is CAWSPPGATNEKLFF. The CDR3 region has the DNA TGTGCCTGGAGTCCCCCAGGTGCAACTAATGAAAAACTGTTTTTT.

This clone was observed a few times. The chain is built from TRBV2 and TRBJ1-2; D is ambiguous. Trimming removed 8 bases at V and 0 bases at J, with 13 bases between. The CDR3 has 14 amino acids. In germline, CDR1 is SNHLY, CDR2 FYNNEI. CDR3 sequence (DNA): TGTGCCAGCCCCCCCCCAGTGGCTAACTATGGCTACACCTTC. It yields the protein CASPPPVANYGYTF.

The sample holds a few counts of this clone. This chain connects TRBV7-9 to TRBJ1-1; no definite D call. CDR1 SEHNR and CDR2 FQNEAQ come from the germline V gene (reference sequence). This CDR3 has 12 residues. Trimming pared 7 bases from V and 5 bases from J, leaving 11 bases between. The CDR3 is CASILEKTEAFF. DNA for the CDR3: TGTGCCAGCATCCTTGAGAAGACTGAAGCTTTCTTT.

The rearrangement uses TRBV18 and TRBJ2-1; 7 nucleotides line up with TRBD2. Trimming removed 0 bases from V and 1 base from J; junction bases left unmatched: 6. Germline V gives CDR1 KGHSH, CDR2 LQKENI. The CDR3 loop spans 17 amino acids. CDR3 sequence reads: CASSPPVGGSSYNEQFF. The DNA of the CDR3 is TGTGCCAGCTCACCACCGGTGGGCGGGAGTTCCTACAATGAGCAGTTCTTC.

The chain joins TRBV27 to TRBJ2-6; no clear D. The CDR3 covers 15 residues. The ends were cut back, 1 base at V and 0 bases at J, with 4 bases in the middle. Germline V gene sequence: CDR1 MNHEY, CDR2 SMNVEV (reference sequence). As DNA, the CDR3 is TGTGCCAGCAGTTTATTCTCCTCTGGGGCCAACGTCCTGACTTTC. Protein: CASSLFSSGANVLTF.

The chain links TRBV11-1 to TRBJ2-1; the D gene is possibly TRBD2 (6 bases). This CDR3 is built from 16 residues. Germline V CDR1 and CDR2: SGHAT, FQDESV (reference sequence). V was pared by 2 bases and J by 9 bases, with 20 bases between. The CDR3 here is CASSLLRGQNYGEQFF. CDR3 sequence (DNA): TGTGCCAGCAGCTTATTGCGGGGTCAAAACTATGGTGAGCAGTTCTTC.

This chain links TRBV7-6 with TRBJ2-2; maybe TRBD2 (5 bases). CDR3 size: 14 residues. CDR1 SGHVS and CDR2 FNYEAQ come from the germline V gene. The V end was cut by 6 bases, the J end by 0 bases, with 8 bases between. CDR3 sequence: CASRAASNTGELFF. CDR3 sequence (DNA): TGTGCCAGCAGAGCGGCGTCGAACACCGGGGAGCTGTTTTTT.

The chain joins TRBV11-2 to TRBJ2-1; 10 bases agree with TRBD1. The germline V gene has CDR1 SGHAT and CDR2 FQNNGV. This CDR3 contains 17 residues. Unmatched junction bases numbered 5, after V lost 3 bases and J lost 0 bases. CDR3 in amino acids: CASSLRDRGLSYNEQFF. In DNA, the CDR3 is TGTGCCAGCAGCTTGCGGGACAGGGGCCTCTCCTACAATGAGCAGTTCTTC.

This clone was observed once. This chain links TRBV18 with TRBJ1-2, with TRBD1 matching over 9 bases. The V gene end was trimmed by 6 bases and the J gene end by 7 bases; junction bases not matched to a gene: 9. The CDR3 contains 14 residues. Germline V lookup: CDR1 KGHSH, CDR2 LQKENI. CDR3 sequence (DNA): TGTGCCAGCTCGTCACAGGGGGCGCCGGTTGGCTACACCTTC. This translates into CASSSQGAPVGYTF.

The rearrangement uses TRBV28 and TRBJ2-2; 9 bases agree with TRBD1. The CDR3 covers 15 residues. V lost 2 bases, J lost 3 bases, and 1 base stayed unmatched. Germline values: CDR1 MDHEN, CDR2 SYDVKM. CDR3: CASSLTGGDTGELFF. The CDR3 DNA sequence: TGTGCCAGCAGTTTAACAGGGGGCGACACCGGGGAGCTGTTTTTT.

The CDR3 sequence is CSVETSGRARETQYF. The CDR3, as DNA: TGCAGCGTTGAAACTAGCGGGAGGGCGCGGGAGACCCAGTACTTC. The chain is built from TRBV29-1 and TRBJ2-5; 13 bases fit TRBD2. V trimming: 2 bases; J trimming: 5 bases; junction bases outside the gene matches: 5. From germline, CDR1 is SQVTM and CDR2 ANQGSEA. CDR3 length equals 15 residues.

The chain recombines TRBV7-9 with TRBJ1-4; 7 bases are shared with TRBD1. The germline V gene has CDR1 SEHNR and CDR2 FQNEAQ (reference sequence). The CDR3 loop spans 16 amino acids. The trim removed 1 base at V and 4 bases at J, leaving 6 bases unmatched. CDR3 protein: CASSLGGTALNEKLFF. The DNA of the CDR3 is TGTGCCAGCAGCTTAGGGGGGACAGCCCTTAATGAAAAACTGTTTTTT.

This clone was seen just once. The gene calls are TRBV6-5 and TRBJ2-1, with TRBD2 matching 10 bases. Germline trimming cut 6 bases from V and 7 bases from J; bases unmatched to any gene: 9. Germline V gene sequence: CDR1 MNHEY, CDR2 SVGAGI. This CDR3 spans 15 amino acids. This CDR3 is CASRRELAGWNEQFF. CDR3 nucleotide sequence: TGTGCCAGCAGGAGGGAACTAGCGGGGTGGAATGAGCAGTTCTTC.

This clone occurred a few times. The chain joins TRBV12-5 to TRBJ2-1, with D possibly matching TRBD1 (5 bases). Germline V gene data show CDR1 as LGHNT and CDR2 as FRNRAP. Between the trimmed V and J ends, which lost 9 bases and 8 bases, there was a span of 17 bases. The CDR3 is 13 amino acids. This CDR3 is CARTAAGSHEQFF. The CDR3 DNA sequence: TGTGCTAGAACCGCGGCAGGGTCCCATGAGCAGTTCTTC.

The chain carries TRBV5-1 and TRBJ2-7; D is ambiguous. V lost 2 bases and J lost 4, with 16 bases in between. Germline V gives CDR1 SGHRS, CDR2 YFSETQ. The CDR3 consists of 15 residues. The DNA for the CDR3 is TGCGCCAGCAGCTTCCTGGCCGCCAGCGCATACGAGCAGTACTTC. Translating gives CASSFLAASAYEQYF.

The rearrangement uses TRBV2 and TRBJ1-1; no clear D. The CDR3 spans 16 residues. The germline CDR1 and CDR2 sequences are SNHLY and FYNNEI. The V gene lost 0 bases and the J gene lost 0 bases, with 11 bases spanning the gap. CDR3 bases: TGTGCCAGCAGTGAAGCCTTCACTACCATGAACACTGAAGCTTTCTTT. Translation gives CASSEAFTTMNTEAFF.

The chain uses TRBV5-5 and TRBJ1-2; the D is unclear. Per the germline V gene, CDR1 is SGHKS and CDR2 is YYEKEE (reference sequence). Trimming pared 0 bases from V and 4 bases from J, leaving 19 bases between. The CDR3 is 17 amino acids. The CDR3 is CASSLALWRGEAYGYTF. The CDR3 region has the DNA TGTGCCAGCAGCTTGGCCCTGTGGCGGGGAGAGGCCTATGGCTACACCTTC.

The V gene is TRBV4-1, the J gene TRBJ1-5; D possibly corresponds to TRBD1 (6 bases). Germline V gene sequence: CDR1 MGHRA, CDR2 YSYEKL. The CDR3 has 15 residues. Trimming stripped 6 bases from V and 0 bases from J, with 12 bases between. Here the CDR3 DNA reads TGCGCCAGCAGGACAACAGGGAATAGCAATCAGCCCCAGCATTTT. Translated: CASRTTGNSNQPQHF.

The V gene is TRBV2, the J gene TRBJ2-1; 8 bases fit TRBD2. The CDR3 extends over 15 amino acids. Germline assignment: CDR1 SNHLY and CDR2 FYNNEI. Trimming at V came to 5 bases and at J to 4 bases, leaving 7 bases not matched to a gene. The CDR3 bases are TGTGCCAGCAGTCTGGGCACTAGCGGATACAATGAGCAGTTCTTC. This translates into CASSLGTSGYNEQFF.

This clone was observed a handful of times. The chain couples TRBV11-2 to TRBJ1-6, with 8 nucleotides matching TRBD1. There are 14 residues in the CDR3. J gave up 9 bases and V 4 bases, and 5 bases lay outside the gene matches. The germline V gene encodes CDR1 SGHAT and CDR2 FQNNGV. CDR3 sequence (DNA): TGTGCCAGCAGCTACAGGGGGAATGGTTCACCCCTCCACTTT. This gives the protein CASSYRGNGSPLHF. Variable domain in full (rest from reference TRBV11-2 and TRBJ1-6): EAGVAQSPRYKIIEKRQSVAFWCNPISGHATLYWYQQILGQGPKLLIQFQNNGVVDDSQLPKDRFSAERLKGVDSTLKIQPAKLEDSAVYLCASSYRGNGSPLHFGNGTRLTVT.